These T cell receptor beta chains were read from a single sample in a study of blood T cell repertoires in COVID-19. The data were produced by immunoSEQ multiplex PCR, yet TCRdb's version contains in-frame clones alone and is incomplete. Of under 85,000 clones listed, about 83% are singletons. Sequenced input: peripheral blood. The receptors derive from a man older than 75 with active or convalescent COVID-19. Each CDR3 is given with its conserved first and last residue. A D gene is named only where the DNA matches it firmly. Only some rows state a clone size, as once, few, many or a class for expanded clones.

CDR3nt	CDR3aa	len	j_gene	d_gene	v_gene	abundance
TGTGCCTGGAGTGAGGGGCAATACAATGAGCAGTTCTTC	CAWSEGQYNEQFF	13	TRBJ2-1	.	TRBV30	.
TGTGCCAGCAGCCTACCGGGACAGTCGTTACGCGAGCAGTACTTC	CASSLPGQSLREQYF	15	TRBJ2-7	TRBD1	TRBV3-1/TRBV3-2	.
TGCAGCGTGAGACTAGCGGGAGGGGGCGAGCAGTTCTTC	CSVRLAGGGEQFF	13	TRBJ2-1	TRBD2	TRBV29-1	.
TGCGCCAGCAGAGGAACGGACAGCATCCACGAGCAGTACTTC	CASRGTDSIHEQYF	14	TRBJ2-7	.	TRBV5-1	.
TGTGCCAGCAGCCAACTAGCGGGGAGCTCCTACAATGAGCAGTTCTTC	CASSQLAGSSYNEQFF	16	TRBJ2-1	TRBD2	TRBV14	.
TGTGCCACCAGTGATCCCCGGGGGGGACAAGAGACCCAGTACTTC	CATSDPRGGQETQYF	15	TRBJ2-5	TRBD2	TRBV24-1	.
TGCGCCAGCAGCTCAGGTTTTGCGGGACAGCCCCAGCATTTT	CASSSGFAGQPQHF	14	TRBJ1-5	.	TRBV5-1	.
TGTGCCAGCATGTGGGGGGTAGCTAATGAAAAACTGTTTTTT	CASMWGVANEKLFF	14	TRBJ1-4	.	TRBV2	.
TGTGCCAGTAGTAAGGAGCGGGGGGGACAAGAGACCCAGTACTTC	CASSKERGGQETQYF	15	TRBJ2-5	TRBD2	TRBV19	.
TGCAGCGTCATACCCCCAGGGGGCGCTGGCTACACCTTC	CSVIPPGGAGYTF	13	TRBJ1-2	TRBD1	TRBV29-1	few
TGTGCCAGCAGCATAGACGGGAGCTCTGGAAACACCATATATTTT	CASSIDGSSGNTIYF	15	TRBJ1-3	.	TRBV7-2	.
TGTGCCAGCAGCTTAGTTCACGGTGAAGAGACCCAGTACTTC	CASSLVHGEETQYF	14	TRBJ2-5	.	TRBV11-1	few
TGTGCCAGCAGCTTAGCGGGGGCGGGAGTAGCCTACGAGCAGTACTTC	CASSLAGAGVAYEQYF	16	TRBJ2-7	.	TRBV7-8	.
TGTGCCATCAGTGAGCGCCTGACTAGCGGGGGGAATGAGCAGTTCTTC	CAISERLTSGGNEQFF	16	TRBJ2-1	TRBD2	TRBV10-3	.
TGTGCCAGCAGGCCGACAGGGGGTTATGAAAAACTGTTTTTT	CASRPTGGYEKLFF	14	TRBJ1-4	TRBD1	TRBV28	once
TGTGCCAGCAGCCAAGACGGTCTGAACTTGCCCAACGAGCAGTACTTC	CASSQDGLNLPNEQYF	16	TRBJ2-7	.	TRBV14	.
TGCGCCAGCAGCTTAACCCACCCCCCGGGGGGTCTGGGAGAGACCCAGTACTTC	CASSLTHPPGGLGETQYF	18	TRBJ2-5	TRBD2	TRBV4-1	few
TGTGCCAGCAGCCGGACAGATACGCAGTATTTT	CASSRTDTQYF	11	TRBJ2-3	.	TRBV28	.
TGTGCCAGCAGTACGCTCGGGACAGGGTCGGGCACTGAAGCTTTCTTT	CASSTLGTGSGTEAFF	16	TRBJ1-1	TRBD1	TRBV27	.
TGTGCCAGCAGTTATAGACAGGGAGTAGGTAGTTTTGGCAATCAGCCCCAGCATTTT	CASSYRQGVGSFGNQPQHF	19	TRBJ1-5	TRBD1	TRBV6-2/TRBV6-3	.
TGTGCCAGCAGTGTCCTGGGGGGGGATTACAATGAGCAGTTCTTC	CASSVLGGDYNEQFF	15	TRBJ2-1	TRBD2	TRBV6-4	.
TGTGCCAGCAGTGAAGGGACACTACGCTCCTATAATTCACCCCTCCACTTT	CASSEGTLRSYNSPLHF	17	TRBJ1-6	.	TRBV6-1	.
TGTGCCAGCAGCTTAGGGCTGGGAGGGCTACAAGCTTTCTTT	CASSLGLGGLQAFF	14	TRBJ1-1	.	TRBV11-1	.
TGTGCCAGCAGTTCAGGGGGCGTCTATGGCTACACCTTC	CASSSGGVYGYTF	13	TRBJ1-2	TRBD1	TRBV7-8	.
TGCGCCAGCAGCTTGAACACCAACACCGGGGAGCTGTTTTTT	CASSLNTNTGELFF	14	TRBJ2-2	.	TRBV5-1	.
TGTGCCAGCGGAGGGGGGGGAGGTCAGCCCCAGCATTTT	CASGGGGGQPQHF	13	TRBJ1-5	.	TRBV2	.
TGTGCCAGCAGCGGGACAGGGGTCAATGAGCAGTTCTTC	CASSGTGVNEQFF	13	TRBJ2-1	TRBD1	TRBV2	.
TGTGCCAGCTCGTCACAGGGGGCAGCTGAAAAACTGTTTTTT	CASSSQGAAEKLFF	14	TRBJ1-4	TRBD1	TRBV18	.
TGTGCCAGCAGTTCGCCGGGAGTCGTTTTCACCGGGGAGCTGTTTTTT	CASSSPGVVFTGELFF	16	TRBJ2-2	.	TRBV28	.
TGTGCCAGCACCCCCGGGGGAGGTTCCTACGAGCAGTACTTC	CASTPGGGSYEQYF	14	TRBJ2-7	.	TRBV6-2/TRBV6-3	.
TGTGCCAGCAGTAACGACAGGAACACTGAAGCTTTCTTT	CASSNDRNTEAFF	13	TRBJ1-1	.	TRBV11-3	.
TGTGCCAGCAGCCAAGCCGCGTCGAACACTGAAGCTTTCTTT	CASSQAASNTEAFF	14	TRBJ1-1	.	TRBV3-1/TRBV3-2	.
TGTGCCATCATGGCGGGGGGCGAATTGCATGGCTACACCTTC	CAIMAGGELHGYTF	14	TRBJ1-2	.	TRBV10-3	.
TGTGCCAGCAGGGAGGGACAGGCTAACACTGAAGCTTTCTTT	CASREGQANTEAFF	14	TRBJ1-1	TRBD1	TRBV2	.
TGTGCCAGCAGCTTAGATCAATCAGGGCGAGCTTTCTTT	CASSLDQSGRAFF	13	TRBJ1-1	.	TRBV11-2	few
TGTGCCAGCAGCGCGGGACAGAAGAAAGAGACCCAGTACTTC	CASSAGQKKETQYF	14	TRBJ2-5	.	TRBV11-2	.
TGTGCCAGCAGCTCGAGGGGGGGGTCGACGGGAAACACCATATATTTT	CASSSRGGSTGNTIYF	16	TRBJ1-3	.	TRBV7-8	.
TGTGCCAGCAGCTTGGCAGGGGGCGGAGGGGAGACCCAGTACTTC	CASSLAGGGGETQYF	15	TRBJ2-5	TRBD1	TRBV11-2	once
TGCAGCGTTGAGCAGACTCGCCCGCGAGGACAGCCCCAGCATTTT	CSVEQTRPRGQPQHF	15	TRBJ1-5	.	TRBV29-1	once
TGTGCCATCAGCGTCCCGACTAGCGGGAGAAAAACCGGGGAGCTGTTTTTT	CAISVPTSGRKTGELFF	17	TRBJ2-2	TRBD2	TRBV10-3	.
TGTGCCAGTAGCCGGGACTCCGGCTTGGAAACTGAAGCTTTCTTT	CASSRDSGLETEAFF	15	TRBJ1-1	.	TRBV19	.
TGTGCCAGCAGCCCCCTACCCGGGACAACCGACTACGAGCAGTACTTC	CASSPLPGTTDYEQYF	16	TRBJ2-7	.	TRBV7-6	.
TGTGCCAGCAGAGACCGGGACACAGACAATCAGCCCCAGCATTTT	CASRDRDTDNQPQHF	15	TRBJ1-5	.	TRBV2	.